The clone carrying this T cell receptor (beta chain) has at least ten counts. V lost 4 bases and J lost 8; bases outside the gene matches: 9. CDR1 is SQVTM, CDR2 ANQGSEA, per germline. This CDR3 contains 14 residues. This entry comes from a study of neurological immune-mediated disorders. TCRdb reprocessed the 5' RACE reads via MiXCR and lists one record per CDR3 protein. The data show 35,000 to 45,000 distinct CDR3 sequences, with 13% to 15% seen just once and 20% to 30% held by the top ten. The sequence was collected from a woman in her forties or fifties with HTLV-1-associated myelopathy (HAM/TSP). Sequencing was carried out using PBMCs. This chain links TRBV29-1 with TRBJ2-1; 9 bases match TRBD1. CDR3 loop: CSVVTGGGWDEQFF. CDR3 DNA sequence: TGCAGCGTTGTTACAGGGGGCGGTTGGGATGAGCAGTTCTTC.